This TCR beta chain was found in a study of response to subunit inactivated influenza vaccine. TCRdb re-analysed the RT-PCR reads in MiXCR, keeping a single row per CDR3 protein. The sample lists roughly 650,000 distinct CDR3 sequences, about a sixth occurring once. J lost 6 bases, V lost 3 bases, and 5 bases had no gene match. The V gene's germline CDR1 is ENHRY and CDR2 SYGVKD. CDR3 length: 13 residues. Study-wide results and caveats: After each seasonal influenza vaccination, few new T cells are recruited, the authors suggested.

This clonotype was recorded a few times. What it recognizes is unknown. The sequence was collected from a man aged 50 to 59 who received an inactivated influenza vaccine. This chain uses TRBV10-3 with TRBJ2-7, with TRBD2 identical over 7 bases. Sequenced material: PBMCs from blood, taken roughly 13 days after vaccination. CDR3 sequence (DNA): TGTGCCATCAGTGACACGCGGGAGTTCGAGCAGTACTTC. This gives the protein CAISDTREFEQYF.